This T cell receptor beta chain was obtained from a study of identical twins. Study-level findings and limits: The authors drew conclusions from cross-sectional statistical analysis rather than following the same donors. Insertion counts were lower in abundant cord blood beta clonotypes, a trend that memory repertoires did not show. Excess sharing between twins was weaker in beta out-of-frame sequences.

Turning to this clonotype: Its antigen is unidentified.

V shed 3 bases and J 5 bases; nucleotides not matched to a gene: 7. The CDR3 sequence is 16 residues long. A universal primer binding site was introduced by template switching. The final cDNA contained unique molecular identifiers. TCRdb reprocessed the 5' RACE reads via MiXCR and lists one record per CDR3 protein. This table has some 630,000 distinct CDR3 sequences, about 7.1% appearing once. These data were also reused for a study on yellow fever vaccine responses in identical twins.

The clonotype originates from a woman younger than 35 in good health. The rearrangement joins TRBV12-3 or TRBV12-4 to TRBJ2-7; 13 positions match TRBD2. The sample consisted of PBMCs. For the CDR3, the DNA is TGTGCCAGCAGTTTCGGGACTAGCGGGGTTGTAAACGAGCAGTACTTC. Protein product: CASSFGTSGVVNEQYF.